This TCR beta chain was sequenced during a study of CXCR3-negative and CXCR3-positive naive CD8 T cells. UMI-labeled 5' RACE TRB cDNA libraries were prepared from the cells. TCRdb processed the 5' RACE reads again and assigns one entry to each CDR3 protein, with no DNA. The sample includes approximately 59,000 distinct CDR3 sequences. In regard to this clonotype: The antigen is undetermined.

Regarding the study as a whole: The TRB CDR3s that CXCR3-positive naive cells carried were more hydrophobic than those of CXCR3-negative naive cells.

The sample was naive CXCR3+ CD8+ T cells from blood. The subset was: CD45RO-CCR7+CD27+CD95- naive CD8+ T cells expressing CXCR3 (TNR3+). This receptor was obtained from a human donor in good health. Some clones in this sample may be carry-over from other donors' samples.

CDR3 loop: CASSPPGTGDEKLFF. The chain links TRBV6-2 or TRBV6-3 to TRBJ1-4; with no DNA, the TCRdb D assignment of TRBD1 cannot be verified. Germline V lookup: CDR1 MNHEY, CDR2 SVGEGT. The CDR3 is 15 amino acids.